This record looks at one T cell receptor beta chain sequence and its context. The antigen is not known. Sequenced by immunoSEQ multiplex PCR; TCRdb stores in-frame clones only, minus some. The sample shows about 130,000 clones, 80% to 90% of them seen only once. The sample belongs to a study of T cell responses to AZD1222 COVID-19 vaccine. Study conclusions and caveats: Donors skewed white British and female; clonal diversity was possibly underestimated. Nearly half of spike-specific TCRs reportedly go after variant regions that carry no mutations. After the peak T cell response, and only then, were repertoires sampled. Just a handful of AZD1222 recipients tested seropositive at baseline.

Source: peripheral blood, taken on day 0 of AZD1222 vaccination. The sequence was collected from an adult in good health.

The CDR3 DNA reads as TGTGCCAGCAGTTCCCACCCACTGGGCAACGAGCAGTACTTC. This translates into CASSSHPLGNEQYF. V and J are TRBV6-2 or TRBV6-3 and TRBJ2-7, with D unclear. Germline values: CDR1 MNHEY, CDR2 SVGEGT. The CDR3 has 14 amino acids. The V end was cut by 4 bases, the J end by 5 bases, with 15 bases between.